This TCR beta chain is drawn from a study of molecular identifiers for immune sequencing clone quantification. General study findings and limits: Sizes of clones that are highly expanded could be underestimated (if identical TCR molecules share a barcode). Beyond 20 RNA copies, clones held over 97% of effector molecules, compared with under 1% in naive cells.

Germline loops: CDR1 LGHNA, CDR2 YSLEER. Trimming left V 4 bases short and J 5 bases short, with 18 bases between. This CDR3 spans 15 amino acids. Naive CD8 T cells, phenotype CD8+CD4-CCR7+CD45RA+, were sorted. Bulk TCR libraries were made with methods that had been previously described and with listed TCR primers. TCRdb itself ran the PCR reads through MiXCR, one entry per CDR3 protein. Found here are some 650,000 distinct CDR3 sequences, just under 20% of them singletons; the top ten hold roughly 0.85%. Many counts were recorded for this clonotype. Its antigen is still unknown. Sequencing was performed on naive CD8+ T cells from blood, with Jurkat cell RNA spiked in. The subset denotes: FACS-sorted CD8+CD4-CCR7+CD45RA+ naive T cells. This sequence originates from a human donor in good health. Some libraries in this study had Jurkat cell RNA spiked in. The chain employs TRBV4-3 and TRBJ2-7, with D possibly being TRBD1 (6 bases). The CDR3 spells CASSPEPDSGDEQYF. In nucleotides, the CDR3 is TGCGCCAGCAGCCCTGAGCCCGACTCAGGGGACGAGCAGTACTTC.